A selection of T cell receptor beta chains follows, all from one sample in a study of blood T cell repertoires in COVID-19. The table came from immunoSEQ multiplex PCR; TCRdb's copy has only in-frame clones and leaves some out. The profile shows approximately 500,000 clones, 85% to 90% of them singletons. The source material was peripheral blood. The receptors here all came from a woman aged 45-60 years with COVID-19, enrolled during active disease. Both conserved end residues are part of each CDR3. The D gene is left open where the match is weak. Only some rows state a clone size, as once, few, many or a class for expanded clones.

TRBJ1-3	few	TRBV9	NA	CATYDSINTIYF	TGTGCCACCTACGACAGTATTAACACCATATATTTT
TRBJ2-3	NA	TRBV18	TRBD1	CASSTLQGAGGQYF	TGTGCCAGCTCAACCCTACAGGGGGCCGGGGGGCAGTATTTT
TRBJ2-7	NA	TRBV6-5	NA	CASSPERGGYEQYF	TGTGCCAGCAGTCCGGAGCGAGGGGGCTACGAGCAGTACTTC
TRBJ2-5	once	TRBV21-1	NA	CASSPVPGVLETQYF	TGTGCCAGCAGTCCGGTCCCAGGGGTACTAGAGACCCAGTACTTC
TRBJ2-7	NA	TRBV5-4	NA	CASSFFFSYEQYF	TGTGCCAGCAGCTTCTTTTTCTCCTACGAGCAGTACTTC
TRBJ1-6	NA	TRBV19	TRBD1	CASSIPGQGARSPLHF	TGTGCCAGTAGTATCCCGGGACAGGGGGCCCGATCACCCCTCCACTTT
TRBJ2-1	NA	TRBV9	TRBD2	CASSVGRGGFNEQFF	TGTGCCAGCAGCGTCGGACGGGGGGGCTTTAATGAGCAGTTCTTC
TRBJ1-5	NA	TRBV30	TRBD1	CAWRDRDPSNQPQHF	TGTGCCTGGAGGGACAGGGACCCAAGCAATCAGCCCCAGCATTTT
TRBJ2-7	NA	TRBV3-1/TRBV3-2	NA	CASSQAGGPYEQYF	TGTGCCAGCAGCCAAGCGGGGGGCCCCTACGAGCAGTACTTC
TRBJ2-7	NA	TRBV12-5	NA	CASGRSYEQYF	TGTGCTAGTGGGAGGAGCTACGAGCAGTACTTC
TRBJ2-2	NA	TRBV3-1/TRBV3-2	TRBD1	CASSQERTGSVELFF	TGTGCCAGCAGCCAAGAAAGGACAGGGTCCGTGGAGCTGTTTTTT
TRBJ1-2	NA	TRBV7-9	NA	CASSSTVIGGALYGYTF	TGTGCCAGCAGCTCGACCGTCATTGGGGGCGCCCTCTATGGCTACACCTTC
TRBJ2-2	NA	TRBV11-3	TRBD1	CASSSKTGAGTGELFF	TGTGCCAGCAGCTCAAAGACAGGGGCGGGAACCGGGGAGCTGTTTTTT
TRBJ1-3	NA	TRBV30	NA	CAWSSTGRSGNTIYF	TGTGCCTGGAGTTCCACAGGTCGGTCTGGAAACACCATATATTTT